Listed below are T cell receptor beta chains from one sample, sequenced in a study of T-cell reconstitution after alpha-beta-depleted transplantation in children. MiXCR was run by TCRdb on the PCR reads, yielding one entry per CDR3 protein. Here the sample spans 200,000 to 250,000 distinct CDR3 sequences, roughly 10% being singletons. The sequenced sample was PBMCs from the stem cell graft donor, obtained from the stem cell graft. The receptor source for this set is a human donor who donated a stem cell graft to a child with acute lymphoblastic leukemia. The CDR3 runs from the conserved cysteine through the conserved F or W. Each record gives: V gene, clone size, J gene, D gene, CDR3 DNA, CDR3 protein. The D gene is left open where the match is weak. Rows may omit the clone size; those that give it use once, few, many or a size class.

v_gene: TRBV12-3/TRBV12-4
abundance: many
j_gene: TRBJ2-5
d_gene: NA
CDR3nt: TGTGCCAGCAGTTTCCTCCCGGCAGAGACCCAGTACTTC
CDR3aa: CASSFLPAETQYF

v_gene: TRBV7-6
abundance: NA
j_gene: TRBJ2-3
d_gene: NA
CDR3nt: TGTGCCAGCAGCTTAGAAGGATGGAGGGGTTCGGGAGATACGCAGTATTTT
CDR3aa: CASSLEGWRGSGDTQYF

v_gene: TRBV6-1
abundance: few
j_gene: TRBJ1-1
d_gene: TRBD1
CDR3nt: TGTGCCAGCAGTCCCCGGGACAGACAGAATTTGAACACTGAAGCTTTCTTT
CDR3aa: CASSPRDRQNLNTEAFF

v_gene: TRBV5-5
abundance: NA
j_gene: TRBJ1-1
d_gene: NA
CDR3nt: TGTGCCAGCAGCCGGAGGTCGGGTCCTGAAGCTTTCTTT
CDR3aa: CASSRRSGPEAFF

v_gene: TRBV2
abundance: NA
j_gene: TRBJ1-2
d_gene: TRBD1
CDR3nt: TGTGCCAGCAGTGCTGGACAGGGTACGGATGGCTACACCTTC
CDR3aa: CASSAGQGTDGYTF

v_gene: TRBV27
abundance: NA
j_gene: TRBJ2-7
d_gene: TRBD2
CDR3nt: TGTGCCAGCAGTAAACCGGGACTAATCATGGAGCAGTACTTC
CDR3aa: CASSKPGLIMEQYF

v_gene: TRBV15
abundance: NA
j_gene: TRBJ2-7
d_gene: TRBD1
CDR3nt: TGTGCCACCAGCAGAGTGGCAGGGGGCCTCCTCTACGAGCAGTACTTC
CDR3aa: CATSRVAGGLLYEQYF

v_gene: TRBV12-3/TRBV12-4
abundance: NA
j_gene: TRBJ1-1
d_gene: NA
CDR3nt: TGTGCCACCCAGGTGGCGGGGGCCCCTGAAGCTTTCTTT
CDR3aa: CATQVAGAPEAFF

v_gene: TRBV12-3/TRBV12-4
abundance: few
j_gene: TRBJ1-1
d_gene: NA
CDR3nt: TGTGCCAACAAGGGGTATGGCACTGAAGCTTTCTTT
CDR3aa: CANKGYGTEAFF

v_gene: TRBV12-3/TRBV12-4
abundance: few
j_gene: TRBJ2-3
d_gene: TRBD2
CDR3nt: TGTGCCAGCAGTTCTCCGGGACTAGCGGGGTCCACAGATACGCAGTATTTT
CDR3aa: CASSSPGLAGSTDTQYF

v_gene: TRBV4-1
abundance: many
j_gene: TRBJ2-7
d_gene: NA
CDR3nt: TGCGCCAGCAGCCACCCCAACAGCTTTCCCTACGAGCAGTACTTC
CDR3aa: CASSHPNSFPYEQYF

v_gene: TRBV20-1
abundance: few
j_gene: TRBJ2-3
d_gene: NA
CDR3nt: TGCAGTGCTCAAGTGGGGGGAAGAACAGATACGCAGTATTTT
CDR3aa: CSAQVGGRTDTQYF

v_gene: TRBV5-1
abundance: NA
j_gene: TRBJ1-1
d_gene: NA
CDR3nt: TGCGCCAGCAGCTTGAGTATAATGGGCAATCCGAGCGCTGAAGCTTTCTTT
CDR3aa: CASSLSIMGNPSAEAFF

v_gene: TRBV7-2
abundance: NA
j_gene: TRBJ2-5
d_gene: TRBD2
CDR3nt: TGTGCCAGCAGCCACGCGGGAGGGACAGAGAAAGAGACCCAGTACTTC
CDR3aa: CASSHAGGTEKETQYF

v_gene: TRBV20-1
abundance: few
j_gene: TRBJ2-2
d_gene: TRBD2
CDR3nt: TGCAGTGCTAGAGATCGACTAGCGGGGGGTAACACCGGGGAGCTGTTTTTT
CDR3aa: CSARDRLAGGNTGELFF

v_gene: TRBV11-2
abundance: few
j_gene: TRBJ1-6
d_gene: NA
CDR3nt: TGTGCCAGCAGCTTGGGGACCCGCCCCCATAATTCACCCCTCCACTTT
CDR3aa: CASSLGTRPHNSPLHF

v_gene: TRBV20-1
abundance: few
j_gene: TRBJ2-3
d_gene: TRBD2
CDR3nt: TGCAGTGCTAATTCCCCTAGGACTAGCGGGGGCCCCACAGATACGCAGTATTTT
CDR3aa: CSANSPRTSGGPTDTQYF

v_gene: TRBV6-5
abundance: many
j_gene: TRBJ2-7
d_gene: NA
CDR3nt: TGTGCCAGCAGTCGGGGGGCCTTGGGGGGAGAGCAGTACTTC
CDR3aa: CASSRGALGGEQYF

v_gene: TRBV7-2
abundance: NA
j_gene: TRBJ2-1
d_gene: NA
CDR3nt: TGTGCCAGCAGCGCCGGGACTGCGTTAGGCAATGAGCAGTTCTTC
CDR3aa: CASSAGTALGNEQFF

v_gene: TRBV19
abundance: NA
j_gene: TRBJ2-3
d_gene: TRBD1
CDR3nt: TGTGCCAGTAGTAAGCGGACAGGGGGAATCTCGGATACGCAGTATTTT
CDR3aa: CASSKRTGGISDTQYF

v_gene: TRBV14
abundance: NA
j_gene: TRBJ2-5
d_gene: NA
CDR3nt: TGTGCCAGCAGCCCTCCAGGGAACAGCGGACAAGAGACCCAGTACTTC
CDR3aa: CASSPPGNSGQETQYF

v_gene: TRBV19
abundance: NA
j_gene: TRBJ2-3
d_gene: NA
CDR3nt: TGTGCCAGTAGTCCCACGAGGGGGGCGCGCACAGATACGCAGTATTTT
CDR3aa: CASSPTRGARTDTQYF

v_gene: TRBV6-2/TRBV6-3
abundance: few
j_gene: TRBJ1-5
d_gene: NA
CDR3nt: TGTGCCAGCAGCGACAGAGGGTGGAGCGCCCAGCCCCAGCATTTT
CDR3aa: CASSDRGWSAQPQHF

v_gene: TRBV6-6
abundance: few
j_gene: TRBJ2-7
d_gene: NA
CDR3nt: TGTGCCAGCAGTTACTCTAACTCCGGGGCTTCCTACGAGCAGTACTTC
CDR3aa: CASSYSNSGASYEQYF

v_gene: TRBV4-1
abundance: many
j_gene: TRBJ1-4
d_gene: TRBD1
CDR3nt: TGCGCCAGCAGCCAAACAGGGGCCAATGAAAAACTGTTTTTT
CDR3aa: CASSQTGANEKLFF

v_gene: TRBV4-2
abundance: NA
j_gene: TRBJ1-2
d_gene: TRBD1
CDR3nt: TGTGCCAGCAGCCAAGGGGTTGGGGGACAGGGGGCCTATGGCTACACCTTC
CDR3aa: CASSQGVGGQGAYGYTF

v_gene: TRBV11-3
abundance: many
j_gene: TRBJ2-2
d_gene: NA
CDR3nt: TGTGCCAGCAGCTACTACACCGGGGAGCTGTTTTTT
CDR3aa: CASSYYTGELFF

v_gene: TRBV6-5
abundance: many
j_gene: TRBJ1-1
d_gene: TRBD1
CDR3nt: TGTGCCAGCAGCCACTTCGGGACAGGGGACACTGAAGCTTTCTTT
CDR3aa: CASSHFGTGDTEAFF

v_gene: TRBV6-1
abundance: few
j_gene: TRBJ2-1
d_gene: TRBD1
CDR3nt: TGTGCCAGCAATCTCCGACAGGGGGGCTCCTACAATGAGCAGTTCTTC
CDR3aa: CASNLRQGGSYNEQFF

v_gene: TRBV10-3
abundance: few
j_gene: TRBJ2-1
d_gene: TRBD1
CDR3nt: TGTGCCATCAGCCCCGCTGGGACAGGGGGCCGCAATGAGCAGTTCTTC
CDR3aa: CAISPAGTGGRNEQFF

v_gene: TRBV5-1
abundance: many
j_gene: TRBJ2-2
d_gene: NA
CDR3nt: TGCGCCAGTTCACCTCCCTCGAGGCCAGGGGAGCTGTTTTTT
CDR3aa: CASSPPSRPGELFF

v_gene: TRBV18
abundance: NA
j_gene: TRBJ1-4
d_gene: NA
CDR3nt: TGTGCCAGCTCACCTTCTCCGGGACTCCAAGTGGATCTGCGTGAAAAACTGTTTTTT
CDR3aa: CASSPSPGLQVDLREKLFF

v_gene: TRBV24-1
abundance: many
j_gene: TRBJ2-5
d_gene: NA
CDR3nt: TGTGCCACCAGTGACGAGGGGGGGACACGAGAGACCCAGTACTTC
CDR3aa: CATSDEGGTRETQYF

v_gene: TRBV6-1
abundance: many
j_gene: TRBJ1-4
d_gene: NA
CDR3nt: TGTGCCAGCAGTGAATCACGGAGTAATGAAAAACTGTTTTTT
CDR3aa: CASSESRSNEKLFF

v_gene: TRBV5-6
abundance: few
j_gene: TRBJ1-4
d_gene: NA
CDR3nt: TGTGCCAGCAGCTGGGCAACTAATGAAAAACTGTTTTTT
CDR3aa: CASSWATNEKLFF

v_gene: TRBV5-1
abundance: few
j_gene: TRBJ2-5
d_gene: NA
CDR3nt: TGCGCCAGCAGGGAGGACAGCATGGAGACCCAGTACTTC
CDR3aa: CASREDSMETQYF

v_gene: TRBV4-3
abundance: few
j_gene: TRBJ2-5
d_gene: NA
CDR3nt: TGCGCCAGCAGCCAAGGACCCAGGGAAGAGACCCAGTACTTC
CDR3aa: CASSQGPREETQYF

v_gene: TRBV24-1
abundance: few
j_gene: TRBJ1-2
d_gene: NA
CDR3nt: TGTGCCACCTCCTATCAGGGTCACGGCTACACCTTC
CDR3aa: CATSYQGHGYTF

v_gene: TRBV5-6
abundance: few
j_gene: TRBJ2-7
d_gene: NA
CDR3nt: TGTGCCAGCAGCTTTGCCGGAGTGGCCCTCAGCTACGAGCAGTACTTC
CDR3aa: CASSFAGVALSYEQYF

v_gene: TRBV5-1
abundance: NA
j_gene: TRBJ1-1
d_gene: TRBD1
CDR3nt: TGCGCCAGCAGCTTCAGTAGGTGGGACAGGGGGCTTGTCAAAGCTTTCTTT
CDR3aa: CASSFSRWDRGLVKAFF

v_gene: TRBV10-3
abundance: many
j_gene: TRBJ1-6
d_gene: NA
CDR3nt: TGTGCCATCAGTGAGTCGAAGACTACCGTATCCTATAATTCACCCCTCCACTTT
CDR3aa: CAISESKTTVSYNSPLHF

v_gene: TRBV25-1
abundance: few
j_gene: TRBJ2-1
d_gene: TRBD2
CDR3nt: TGTGCCAGCAGTGAGTCGGGGGGGGTGCGAAACAATGAGCAGTTCTTC
CDR3aa: CASSESGGVRNNEQFF

v_gene: TRBV11-3
abundance: few
j_gene: TRBJ2-2
d_gene: NA
CDR3nt: TGTGCCAGCAGCCGTACAGTCACCGGGGAGCTGTTTTTT
CDR3aa: CASSRTVTGELFF

v_gene: TRBV10-3
abundance: NA
j_gene: TRBJ1-5
d_gene: TRBD1
CDR3nt: TGTGCCATCAGTGAGTCGCCGGGACAGGTACATCGAAATCAGCCCCAGCATTTT
CDR3aa: CAISESPGQVHRNQPQHF

v_gene: TRBV12-3/TRBV12-4
abundance: many
j_gene: TRBJ1-3
d_gene: NA
CDR3nt: TGTGCCAGCAGTTTATCCAGGGAAGGAAACACCATATATTTT
CDR3aa: CASSLSREGNTIYF

v_gene: TRBV10-3
abundance: few
j_gene: TRBJ2-5
d_gene: TRBD2
CDR3nt: TGTGCCATCAGGGGGACTAGCGCTATGGGAGAGACCCAGTACTTC
CDR3aa: CAIRGTSAMGETQYF

v_gene: TRBV6-5
abundance: few
j_gene: TRBJ2-1
d_gene: TRBD1
CDR3nt: TGTGCCAGCACTTTTGGGACAGGGGTCTACAATGAGCAGTTCTTC
CDR3aa: CASTFGTGVYNEQFF

v_gene: TRBV20-1
abundance: few
j_gene: TRBJ1-1
d_gene: NA
CDR3nt: TGCAGTGCTAGAGATAAACAGCTGAACACTGAAGCTTTCTTT
CDR3aa: CSARDKQLNTEAFF

v_gene: TRBV5-5
abundance: few
j_gene: TRBJ2-5
d_gene: TRBD2
CDR3nt: TGTGCCAGCAGCTTGGTACTAGCGGGGGGACAAGAGACCCGGTACTTC
CDR3aa: CASSLVLAGGQETRYF

v_gene: TRBV6-2/TRBV6-3
abundance: NA
j_gene: TRBJ2-2
d_gene: NA
CDR3nt: TGTGCCAGCGCTAACCCGGGGACCGGGGAGCTGTTTTTT
CDR3aa: CASANPGTGELFF

v_gene: TRBV20-1
abundance: few
j_gene: TRBJ1-2
d_gene: NA
CDR3nt: TGCAGTGCTAGAGATACCGGCTATGGCTACACCTTC
CDR3aa: CSARDTGYGYTF

v_gene: TRBV10-3
abundance: many
j_gene: TRBJ1-4
d_gene: NA
CDR3nt: TGTGCCATCAGTGGAAACCGGGTGGACGCCCTAACTAATGAAAAACTGTTTTTT
CDR3aa: CAISGNRVDALTNEKLFF

v_gene: TRBV14
abundance: NA
j_gene: TRBJ1-6
d_gene: NA
CDR3nt: TGTGCCAGCAGCCAAGTTGATTCACCCCTCCACTTT
CDR3aa: CASSQVDSPLHF

v_gene: TRBV10-2
abundance: few
j_gene: TRBJ2-2
d_gene: TRBD2
CDR3nt: TGCGCCAGCACCGGGGCCCGGGAGGTTAGGACCGGGGAGCTGTTTTTT
CDR3aa: CASTGAREVRTGELFF

v_gene: TRBV7-2
abundance: many
j_gene: TRBJ2-2
d_gene: NA
CDR3nt: TGTGCCAGCAGCATCGACTGGAACACCGGGGAGCTGTTTTTT
CDR3aa: CASSIDWNTGELFF

v_gene: TRBV7-6
abundance: few
j_gene: TRBJ2-5
d_gene: TRBD2
CDR3nt: TGTGCCAGCAGCTTAGGGTTAGCGGGGGGACTACAAGAGACCCAGTACTTC
CDR3aa: CASSLGLAGGLQETQYF